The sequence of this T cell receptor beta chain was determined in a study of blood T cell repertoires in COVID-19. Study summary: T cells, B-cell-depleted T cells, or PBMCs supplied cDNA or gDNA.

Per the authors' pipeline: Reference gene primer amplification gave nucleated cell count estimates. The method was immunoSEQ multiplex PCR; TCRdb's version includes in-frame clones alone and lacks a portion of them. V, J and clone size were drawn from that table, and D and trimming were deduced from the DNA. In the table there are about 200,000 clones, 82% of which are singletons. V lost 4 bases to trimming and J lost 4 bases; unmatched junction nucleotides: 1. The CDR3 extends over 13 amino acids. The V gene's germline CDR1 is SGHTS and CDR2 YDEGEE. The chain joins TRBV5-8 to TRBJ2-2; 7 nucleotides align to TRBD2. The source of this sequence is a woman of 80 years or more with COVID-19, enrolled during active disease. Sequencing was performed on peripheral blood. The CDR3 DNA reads TGTGCCAGCAGCCGGGGGGTCACCGGGGAGCTGTTTTTT. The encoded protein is CASSRGVTGELFF.